This T cell receptor (beta chain) originates from a study of T cell changes during pregnancy in multiple sclerosis. Profiled with immunoSEQ multiplex PCR; TCRdb holds only in-frame clones, not every one. The data contain roughly 38,000 clones, just over 90% of them singletons. The V end was cut by 2 bases, the J end by 0 bases, with 7 bases between. In germline, CDR1 is MDHEN, CDR2 SYDVKM. This CDR3 has 15 residues. This chain uses TRBV28 with TRBJ1-4, with D uncertain. The TCR comes from a female donor with multiple sclerosis, enrolled in a pregnancy study. This sample comprised CD4+ T cells from peripheral blood mononuclear cells, obtained in the third trimester of pregnancy. The CDR3 DNA is TGTGCCAGCAGTTTAGGCGGGGCAACTAATGAAAAACTGTTTTTT. Protein product: CASSLGGATNEKLFF. Full variable domain (missing parts from reference TRBV28 and TRBJ1-4): DVKVTQSSRYLVKRTGEKVFLECVQDMDHENMFWYRQDPGLGLRLIYFSYDVKMKEKGDIPEGYSVSREKKERFSLILESASTNQTSMYLCASSLGGATNEKLFFGSGTQLSVL.